This is a list of T cell receptor beta chains from one sample in a study of neurological immune-mediated disorders. TCRdb reprocessed the 5' RACE reads via MiXCR and lists one record per CDR3 protein. Of some 60,000 distinct CDR3 sequences listed, 3.7% are singletons. The sequenced sample was PBMCs. These receptors were collected from a woman aged 45 to 65 with multiple sclerosis. The CDR3 runs from the conserved cysteine through the conserved F or W. D genes are given only for firm matches. Where a row states a size, it is once, few, many or the class of an expanded clone; other rows omit it.

V: TRBV12-3/TRBV12-4; size: medium-sized; D: -; J: TRBJ1-1; DNA: TGTGCCAGCAAGGCAGGGCCCTCCACTGAAGCTTTCTTT; CDR3: CASKAGPSTEAFF
V: TRBV7-3; size: many; D: -; J: TRBJ2-3; DNA: TGTGCCAGCAGCTTTTACGGACCTCACGATACGCAGTATTTT; CDR3: CASSFYGPHDTQYF
V: TRBV29-1; size: few; D: -; J: TRBJ1-1; DNA: TGCAGCGTTCGGAGGGACTGGGTGAACACTGAAGCTTTCTTT; CDR3: CSVRRDWVNTEAFF
V: TRBV7-2; size: many; D: TRBD1; J: TRBJ1-3; DNA: TGTGCCAGCAGCAAGGGACAGGGTGCCGTTGGAAACACCATATATTTT; CDR3: CASSKGQGAVGNTIYF
V: TRBV11-2; size: many; D: -; J: TRBJ2-2; DNA: TGTGCCAGCAGCTTCCGGGCCAACACCGGGGAGCTGTTTTTT; CDR3: CASSFRANTGELFF
V: TRBV7-2; size: many; D: TRBD1; J: TRBJ2-5; DNA: TGTGCCAGCAGCCCGGACAGGGGGTTCACGGAGACCCAGTACTTC; CDR3: CASSPDRGFTETQYF
V: TRBV20-1; size: many; D: -; J: TRBJ1-5; DNA: TGCAGTGCTAGGGACTTCAAAGATCAGCCCCAGCATTTT; CDR3: CSARDFKDQPQHF
V: TRBV20-1; size: many; D: TRBD1; J: TRBJ2-2; DNA: TGCAGTGCTAGTATTCCACAAGGGACAGGGGGCAACACCGGGGAGCTGTTTTTT; CDR3: CSASIPQGTGGNTGELFF
V: TRBV10-3; size: many; D: TRBD2; J: TRBJ2-2; DNA: TGTGCCATCAGCCTAGCGGTTGACACCGGGGAGCTGTTTTTT; CDR3: CAISLAVDTGELFF
V: TRBV5-6; size: many; D: TRBD2; J: TRBJ2-3; DNA: TGTGCCAGCAGCCCTCTCGGGGCGGGAGGGCCCACAGATACGCAGTATTTT; CDR3: CASSPLGAGGPTDTQYF
V: TRBV29-1; size: many; D: -; J: TRBJ1-1; DNA: TGCAGCGCTCGTGTGGGAGAGGTGGACACTGAAGCTTTCTTT; CDR3: CSARVGEVDTEAFF
V: TRBV7-2; size: many; D: -; J: TRBJ2-7; DNA: TGTGCCAGCAGCCCGCCCCTTGACAGTGCCCTCTACGAGCAGTACTTC; CDR3: CASSPPLDSALYEQYF
V: TRBV15; size: many; D: -; J: TRBJ2-5; DNA: TGTGCCACCAGCAGGGCAGTCCAAGAGACCCAGTACTTC; CDR3: CATSRAVQETQYF
V: TRBV5-1; size: many; D: TRBD1; J: TRBJ2-1; DNA: TGCGCCAGCAGCCGGGACAGTTACAATGAGCAGTTCTTC; CDR3: CASSRDSYNEQFF
V: TRBV18; size: many; D: -; J: TRBJ2-1; DNA: TGTGCCAGCTCACCACCTAGCGGGACAGCACAAGAGCAGTTCTTC; CDR3: CASSPPSGTAQEQFF
V: TRBV5-5; size: many; D: -; J: TRBJ2-1; DNA: TGTGCCAGCAGCCGGGACTTCGCCGCCTACAATGAGCAGTTCTTC; CDR3: CASSRDFAAYNEQFF
V: TRBV29-1; size: many; D: TRBD2; J: TRBJ2-1; DNA: TGCAGCGTTGACAAGAGGCTAGCGGGGTACAATGAGCAGTTCTTC; CDR3: CSVDKRLAGYNEQFF
V: TRBV7-2; size: many; D: -; J: TRBJ1-2; DNA: TGTGGATCGGGGGAGGCTAACTATGGCTACACCTTC; CDR3: CGSGEANYGYTF
V: TRBV30; size: many; D: -; J: TRBJ1-5; DNA: TGTGCCTGGAGTAGGACATCAAATAATCAGCCCCAGCATTTT; CDR3: CAWSRTSNNQPQHF
V: TRBV5-1; size: many; D: TRBD1; J: TRBJ1-2; DNA: TGCGCCAGCAGCAAAGGACAGGGGATGTACGGCTACACCTTC; CDR3: CASSKGQGMYGYTF
V: TRBV4-3; size: many; D: -; J: TRBJ2-1; DNA: TGCGCCAGCAGCCAAGACAACTTCTCCGAGCAGTTCTTC; CDR3: CASSQDNFSEQFF
V: TRBV20-1; size: -; D: -; J: TRBJ1-1; DNA: TGCAGTGCTAGCCGGGGAGCTGAAGCTTTCTTT; CDR3: CSASRGAEAFF
V: TRBV3-1; size: many; D: TRBD2; J: TRBJ2-3; DNA: TGTGCCAGCAGTCGGCTGAGGACTAGCGGGACATTTATAGATACGCAGTATTTT; CDR3: CASSRLRTSGTFIDTQYF
V: TRBV5-5; size: many; D: -; J: TRBJ1-2; DNA: TGTGCCAGCAGCTCAAACAGGGATTCTCTGTTTGGCTACACCTTC; CDR3: CASSSNRDSLFGYTF
V: TRBV12-5; size: many; D: -; J: TRBJ1-1; DNA: TGTGCTAGTGGTTACCGGGAGGGGACTGAAGCTTTCTTT; CDR3: CASGYREGTEAFF
V: TRBV28; size: many; D: -; J: TRBJ2-2; DNA: TGTGCCAGCAGTACACCCACAGGGCGCACCGGGGAGCTGTTTTTT; CDR3: CASSTPTGRTGELFF
V: TRBV5-1; size: many; D: -; J: TRBJ2-1; DNA: TGCGCCACGACGTACGAGCTGGGGCGGAGCTCCTACAATGAGCAGTTCTTC; CDR3: CATTYELGRSSYNEQFF
V: TRBV7-9; size: many; D: -; J: TRBJ2-5; DNA: TGTGCCAGCAGCTTAATGACTTGGGAGACCCAGTACTTC; CDR3: CASSLMTWETQYF
V: TRBV20-1; size: many; D: -; J: TRBJ2-4; DNA: TGCAGTGCTAGCACGGGACAACTAGCCAAAAACATTCAGTACTTC; CDR3: CSASTGQLAKNIQYF
V: TRBV7-2; size: many; D: -; J: TRBJ1-3; DNA: TGTGCCAGCAGCTTAGAGTCGGGGGCTGGAAACACCATATATTTT; CDR3: CASSLESGAGNTIYF
V: TRBV7-2; size: many; D: -; J: TRBJ1-2; DNA: TGTGCCAGCAGCTTAGCGCCGGGGGGTAACTATGGCTACACCTTC; CDR3: CASSLAPGGNYGYTF
V: TRBV4-3; size: many; D: -; J: TRBJ2-5; DNA: TGCGCCAGCAGCCAAGATTTATTGGGAGGTCAAGGGGAGACCCAGTACTTC; CDR3: CASSQDLLGGQGETQYF
V: TRBV2; size: many; D: TRBD2; J: TRBJ2-3; DNA: TGTGCCAGCAGTGACCATGGATATAGCGGGAGTAGAGCAGATACGCAGTATTTT; CDR3: CASSDHGYSGSRADTQYF
V: TRBV12-3/TRBV12-4; size: -; D: -; J: TRBJ1-1; DNA: TGTGCCAGCACCCTAGGGCAACGGCTGAACACTGAAGCTTTCTTT; CDR3: CASTLGQRLNTEAFF
V: TRBV5-1; size: many; D: -; J: TRBJ2-3; DNA: TGCGCCAGCAGCCTCCAAAAGGTAGCAGATACGCAGTATTTT; CDR3: CASSLQKVADTQYF
V: TRBV5-6; size: many; D: TRBD1; J: TRBJ1-5; DNA: TGTGCCAGCAGCTTGGATGGGGGACAGAATCAGCCCCAGCATTTT; CDR3: CASSLDGGQNQPQHF
V: TRBV3-1; size: many; D: TRBD1; J: TRBJ1-5; DNA: TGTGCCAGCAGTTTACAGGGGGCAAGCAATCAGCCCCAGCATTTT; CDR3: CASSLQGASNQPQHF
V: TRBV9; size: many; D: -; J: TRBJ2-7; DNA: TGTGCCAGCAGCGTAGGAGAGGGAAATACCCACGAGCAGTACTTC; CDR3: CASSVGEGNTHEQYF
V: TRBV5-1; size: -; D: TRBD1; J: TRBJ1-4; DNA: TGCGCCAGCAGCTATGACAGGGTTAATGAAAAACTGTTTTTT; CDR3: CASSYDRVNEKLFF
V: TRBV6-2/TRBV6-3; size: many; D: -; J: TRBJ2-6; DNA: TGTGCCAGCAGTGACTTGAACTCTGGGGCCAACGTCCTGACTTTC; CDR3: CASSDLNSGANVLTF